One T cell receptor beta chain is described in this entry. As yet, its antigen is unknown. CD45RA-negative memory and CD45RA+ naive subsets were split from the CD4+ cells. Trimming cost V 8 bases and J 6 bases; bases outside gene matches: 7. Germline V gene lookup returns CDR1 MNHEY and CDR2 SVGAGI. This CDR3 contains 13 residues. This entry belongs to a study of shared clonotypes between healthy human individuals. Study-wide findings and caveats: Rarefaction gave evidence that sorted-subset sequencing remained incomplete despite large depth.

Authors' methods: Without quality scores, immunoSEQ junctional reads could not be filtered like full-length reads. Clones were read by immunoSEQ multiplex PCR, and TCRdb kept only the in-frame ones, dropping some. That table gives V, J and clone size, and the DNA gave D and trimming. The top ten clones hold 0.13% of a sample with 2 million or so clones, 95% of them seen once. The specimen was naive CD4+ T cells sorted from blood. Subset indicated: CD45RA+ positively selected. The clonotype comes from a man younger than 30 in good health. This rearrangement joins TRBV6-5 to TRBJ1-2; 9 positions agree with TRBD1. CDR3 nucleotides: TGTGCCAGCTGTAGGGGACAGGGCGATGGCTACACCTTC. This codes for CASCRGQGDGYTF.